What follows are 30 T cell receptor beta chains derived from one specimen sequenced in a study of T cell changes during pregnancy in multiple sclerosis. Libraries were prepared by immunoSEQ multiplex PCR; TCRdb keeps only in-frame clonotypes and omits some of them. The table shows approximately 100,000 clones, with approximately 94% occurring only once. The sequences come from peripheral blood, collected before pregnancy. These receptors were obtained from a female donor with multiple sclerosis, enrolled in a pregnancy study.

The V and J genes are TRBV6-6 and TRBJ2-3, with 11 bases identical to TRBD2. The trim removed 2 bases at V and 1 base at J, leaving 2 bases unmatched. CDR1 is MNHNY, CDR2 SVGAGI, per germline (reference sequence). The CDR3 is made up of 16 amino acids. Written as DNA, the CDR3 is TGTGCCAGCAGTTACCTAGCGGGAGGACGCACAGATACGCAGTATTTT. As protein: CASSYLAGGRTDTQYF.

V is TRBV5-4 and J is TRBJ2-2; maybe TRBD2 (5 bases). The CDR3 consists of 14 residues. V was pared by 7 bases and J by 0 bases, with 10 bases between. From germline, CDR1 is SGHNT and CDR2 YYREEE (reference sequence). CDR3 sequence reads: CASEQRTNTGELFF. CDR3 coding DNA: TGTGCCAGCGAGCAGCGGACGAACACCGGGGAGCTGTTTTTT.

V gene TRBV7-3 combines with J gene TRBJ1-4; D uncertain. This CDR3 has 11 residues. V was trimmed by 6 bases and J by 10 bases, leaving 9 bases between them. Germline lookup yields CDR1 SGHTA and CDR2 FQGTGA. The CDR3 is CASSKALKLFF. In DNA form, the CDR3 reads TGTGCCAGCAGTAAAGCGTTAAAACTGTTTTTT.

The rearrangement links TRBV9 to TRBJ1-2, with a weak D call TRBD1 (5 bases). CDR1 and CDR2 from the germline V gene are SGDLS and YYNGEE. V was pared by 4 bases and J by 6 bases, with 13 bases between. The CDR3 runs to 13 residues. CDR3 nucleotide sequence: TGTGCCAGCAGCTACCGGAGGGGCGATGGCTACACCTTC. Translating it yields CASSYRRGDGYTF.

CDR3 residues: CASSVGLAEQFF. The CDR3 DNA sequence: TGTGCCAGCAGCGTAGGTCTAGCGGAGCAGTTCTTC. V and J are TRBV9 and TRBJ2-1, with D possibly being TRBD2 (6 bases). The V end was cut by 0 bases, the J end by 10 bases, with 8 bases between. Germline V CDR1 and CDR2: SGDLS, YYNGEE. This CDR3 comprises 12 residues. The complete variable domain, with remaining parts taken from reference TRBV9 and TRBJ2-1, reads DSGVTQTPKHLITATGQRVTLRCSPRSGDLSVYWYQQSLDQGLQFLIQYYNGEERAKGNILERFSAQQFPDLHSELNLSSLELGDSALYFCASSVGLAEQFFGPGTRLTVL.

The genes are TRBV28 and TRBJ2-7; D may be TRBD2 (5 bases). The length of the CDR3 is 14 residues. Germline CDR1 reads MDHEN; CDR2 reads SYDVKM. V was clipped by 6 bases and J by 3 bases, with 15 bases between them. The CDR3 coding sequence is TGTGCCAGCAGCTTCTCTAACAGCGGCTACGAGCAGTACTTC. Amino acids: CASSFSNSGYEQYF.

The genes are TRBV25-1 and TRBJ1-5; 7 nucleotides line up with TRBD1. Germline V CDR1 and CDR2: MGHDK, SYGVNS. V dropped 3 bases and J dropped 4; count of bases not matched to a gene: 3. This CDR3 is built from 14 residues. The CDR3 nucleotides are TGTGCCAGCAGTGACTCAGGGGGGAATCAGCCCCAGCATTTT. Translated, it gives CASSDSGGNQPQHF.

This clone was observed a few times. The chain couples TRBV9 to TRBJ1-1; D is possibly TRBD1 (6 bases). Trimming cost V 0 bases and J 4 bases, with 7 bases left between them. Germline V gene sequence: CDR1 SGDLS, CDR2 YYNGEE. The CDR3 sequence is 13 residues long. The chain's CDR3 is CASSVVRGTEAFF. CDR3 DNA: TGTGCCAGCAGCGTAGTCAGGGGCACTGAAGCTTTCTTT.

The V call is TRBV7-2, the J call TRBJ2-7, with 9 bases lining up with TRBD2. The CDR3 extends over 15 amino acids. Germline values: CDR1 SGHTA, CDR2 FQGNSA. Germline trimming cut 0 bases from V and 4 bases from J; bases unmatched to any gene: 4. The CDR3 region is CASSLAAREGYEQYF. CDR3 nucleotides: TGTGCCAGCAGCTTAGCCGCGCGGGAGGGGTACGAGCAGTACTTC. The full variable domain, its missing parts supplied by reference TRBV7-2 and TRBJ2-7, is GAGVSQSPSNKVTEKGKDVELRCDPISGHTALYWYRQSLGQGLEFLIYFQGNSAPDKSGLPSDRFSAERTGGSVSTLTIQRTQQEDSAVYLCASSLAAREGYEQYFGPGTRLTVT.

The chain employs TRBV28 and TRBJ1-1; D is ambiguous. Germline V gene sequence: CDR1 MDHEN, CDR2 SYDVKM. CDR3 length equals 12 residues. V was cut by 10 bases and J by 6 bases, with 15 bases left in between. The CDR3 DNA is TGTGCCACTGCGACCGGGTTTGCTGAAGCTTTCTTT. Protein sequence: CATATGFAEAFF.

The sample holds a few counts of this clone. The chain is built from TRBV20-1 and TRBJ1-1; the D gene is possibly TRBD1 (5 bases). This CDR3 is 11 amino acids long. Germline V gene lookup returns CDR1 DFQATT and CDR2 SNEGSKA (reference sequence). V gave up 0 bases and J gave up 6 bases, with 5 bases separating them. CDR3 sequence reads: CSARDRAEAFF. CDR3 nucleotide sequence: TGCAGTGCTAGAGACAGGGCTGAAGCTTTCTTT.

In nucleotides, the CDR3 is TGCAGCGTTGGGACTAGCGGGTGGACTTCCTACGAGCAGTACTTC. Encoded protein: CSVGTSGWTSYEQYF. The V gene is TRBV29-1, the J gene TRBJ2-7, with 11 bases identical to TRBD2. Germline loops: CDR1 SQVTM, CDR2 ANQGSEA. This CDR3 spans 15 amino acids. The J segment lost 1 base and the V segment lost 4 bases, leaving 6 bases of the junction unmatched.

The CDR3 protein is CASSRRTGKNTEAFF. Here the CDR3 DNA reads TGCGCCAGCAGCCGCCGGACAGGGAAGAACACTGAAGCTTTCTTT. This chain links TRBV5-1 with TRBJ1-1; 8 nucleotides match TRBD1. V was clipped by 4 bases and J by 1 base; unmatched bases: 6. Germline V gives CDR1 SGHRS, CDR2 YFSETQ. The CDR3 is made up of 15 amino acids.

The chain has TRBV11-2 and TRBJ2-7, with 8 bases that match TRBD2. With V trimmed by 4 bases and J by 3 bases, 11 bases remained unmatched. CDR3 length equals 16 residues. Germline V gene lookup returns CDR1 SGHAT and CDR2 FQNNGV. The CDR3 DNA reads TGTGCCAGCAGCTCCATTAGACTAGCGCGAGTCTACGAGCAGTACTTC. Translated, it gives CASSSIRLARVYEQYF.

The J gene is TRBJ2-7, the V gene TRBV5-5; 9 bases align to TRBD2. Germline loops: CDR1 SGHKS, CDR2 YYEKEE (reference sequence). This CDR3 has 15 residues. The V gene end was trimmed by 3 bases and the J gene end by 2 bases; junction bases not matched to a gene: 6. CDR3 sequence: CASSSGLAGPYEQYF. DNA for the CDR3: TGTGCCAGCAGCTCCGGCCTAGCGGGGCCCTACGAGCAGTACTTC.

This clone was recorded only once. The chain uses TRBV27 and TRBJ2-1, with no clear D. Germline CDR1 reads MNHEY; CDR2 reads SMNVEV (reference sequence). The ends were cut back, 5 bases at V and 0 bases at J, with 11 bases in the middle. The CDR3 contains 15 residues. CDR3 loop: CASSLDGTSYNEQFF. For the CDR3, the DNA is TGTGCCAGCAGTCTAGACGGAACCTCCTACAATGAGCAGTTCTTC.

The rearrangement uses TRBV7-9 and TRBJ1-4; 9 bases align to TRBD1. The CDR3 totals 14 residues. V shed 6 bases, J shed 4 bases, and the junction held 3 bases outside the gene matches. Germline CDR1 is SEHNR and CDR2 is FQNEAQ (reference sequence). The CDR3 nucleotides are TGTGCCAGCAGAACGGGACAGGGTAATGAAAAACTGTTTTTT. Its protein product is CASRTGQGNEKLFF. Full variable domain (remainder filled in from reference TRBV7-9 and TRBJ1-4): DTGVSQNPRHKITKRGQNVTFRCDPISEHNRLYWYRQTLGQGPEFLTYFQNEAQLEKSRLLSDRFSAERPKGSFSTLEIQRTEQGDSAMYLCASRTGQGNEKLFFGSGTQLSVL.

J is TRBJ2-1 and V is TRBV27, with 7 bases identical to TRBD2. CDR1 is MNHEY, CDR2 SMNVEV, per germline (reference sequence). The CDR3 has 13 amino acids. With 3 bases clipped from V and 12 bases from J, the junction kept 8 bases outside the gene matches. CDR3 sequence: CASSFSSGGSQFF. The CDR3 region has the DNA TGTGCCAGCAGTTTTAGTTCGGGAGGTTCGCAGTTCTTC.

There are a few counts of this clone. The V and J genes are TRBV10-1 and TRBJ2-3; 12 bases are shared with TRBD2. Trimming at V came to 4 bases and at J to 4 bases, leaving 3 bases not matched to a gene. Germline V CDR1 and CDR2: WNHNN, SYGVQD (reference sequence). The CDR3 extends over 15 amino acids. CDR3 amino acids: CASSGLAGEADTQYF. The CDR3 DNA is TGCGCCAGCAGTGGACTAGCGGGAGAGGCAGATACGCAGTATTTT.

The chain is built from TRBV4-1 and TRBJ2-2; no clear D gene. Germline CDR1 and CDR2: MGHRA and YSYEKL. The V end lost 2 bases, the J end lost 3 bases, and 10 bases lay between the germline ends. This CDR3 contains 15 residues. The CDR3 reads CASSQRSSDTGELFF. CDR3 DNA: TGCGCCAGCAGCCAAAGGAGTTCGGACACCGGGGAGCTGTTTTTT.

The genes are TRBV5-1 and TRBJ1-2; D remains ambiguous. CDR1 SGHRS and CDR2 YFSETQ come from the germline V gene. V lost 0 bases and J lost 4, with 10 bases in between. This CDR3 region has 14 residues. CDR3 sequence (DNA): TGCGCCAGCAGCTTGGACCAGCGCGGCTATGGCTACACCTTC. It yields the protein CASSLDQRGYGYTF.

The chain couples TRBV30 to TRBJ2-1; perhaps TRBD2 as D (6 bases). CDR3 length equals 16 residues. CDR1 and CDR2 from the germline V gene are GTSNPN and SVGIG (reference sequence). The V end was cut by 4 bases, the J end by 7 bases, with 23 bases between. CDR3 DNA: TGTGCCTGGAAGGCGGGGCTTTCTGCGCACCCGAATGAGCAGTTCTTC. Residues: CAWKAGLSAHPNEQFF.

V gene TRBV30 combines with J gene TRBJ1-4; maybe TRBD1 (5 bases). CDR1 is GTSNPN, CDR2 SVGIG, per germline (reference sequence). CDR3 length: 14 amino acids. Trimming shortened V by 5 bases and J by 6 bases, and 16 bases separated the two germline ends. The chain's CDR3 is CAWENRPYYEKLFF. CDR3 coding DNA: TGTGCCTGGGAAAACAGGCCGTATTATGAAAAACTGTTTTTT. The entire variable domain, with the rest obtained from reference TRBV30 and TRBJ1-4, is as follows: SQTIHQWPATLVQPVGSPLSLECTVEGTSNPNLYWYRQAAGRGLQLLFYSVGIGQISSEVPQNLSASRPQDRQFILSSKKLLLSDSGFYLCAWENRPYYEKLFFGSGTQLSVL.

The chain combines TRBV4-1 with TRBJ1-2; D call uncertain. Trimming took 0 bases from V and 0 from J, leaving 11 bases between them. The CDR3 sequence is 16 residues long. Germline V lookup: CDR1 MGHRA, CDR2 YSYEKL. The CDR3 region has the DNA TGCGCCAGCAGCCAAGAGACAACTCCCTCTAACTATGGCTACACCTTC. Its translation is CASSQETTPSNYGYTF.

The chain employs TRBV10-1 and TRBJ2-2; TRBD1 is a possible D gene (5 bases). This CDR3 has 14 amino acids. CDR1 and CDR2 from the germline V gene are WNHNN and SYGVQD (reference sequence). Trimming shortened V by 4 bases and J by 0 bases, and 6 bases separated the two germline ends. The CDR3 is CASSGGPNTGELFF. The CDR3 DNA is TGCGCCAGCAGTGGGGGCCCGAACACCGGGGAGCTGTTTTTT.

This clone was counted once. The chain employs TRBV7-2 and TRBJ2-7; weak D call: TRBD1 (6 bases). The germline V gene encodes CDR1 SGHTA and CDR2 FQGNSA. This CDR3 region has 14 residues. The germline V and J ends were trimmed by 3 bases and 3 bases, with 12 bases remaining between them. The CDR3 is CASSFMGHYYEQYF. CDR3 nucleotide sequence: TGTGCCAGCAGCTTCATGGGACATTACTACGAGCAGTACTTC.

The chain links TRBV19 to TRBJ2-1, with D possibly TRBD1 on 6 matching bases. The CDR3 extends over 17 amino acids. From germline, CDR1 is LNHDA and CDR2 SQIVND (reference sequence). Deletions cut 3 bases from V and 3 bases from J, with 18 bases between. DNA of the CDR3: TGTGCCAGTAGTATCCCACGAGAAGACAGGTACTACAATGAGCAGTTCTTC. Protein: CASSIPREDRYYNEQFF.

CDR3 protein: CASSLRGLGSNEKLFF. In DNA, the CDR3 is TGTGCCAGCAGTTTAAGGGGTCTGGGCAGTAATGAAAAACTGTTTTTT. This chain links TRBV27 with TRBJ1-4; D may be TRBD1 (5 bases). The germline gives CDR1 MNHEY, CDR2 SMNVEV (reference sequence). V was clipped by 2 bases and J by 4 bases, with 14 bases between them. CDR3 length: 16 residues.

This CDR3 reads CASSSQGAMEKLFF. For the CDR3, the DNA is TGTGCCAGCTCATCACAAGGGGCCATGGAAAAACTGTTTTTT. The rearrangement uses TRBV18 and TRBJ1-4; D may be TRBD1 (5 bases). This CDR3 spans 14 amino acids. Germline V gives CDR1 KGHSH, CDR2 LQKENI. Trimming stripped 5 bases from V and 8 bases from J, with 15 bases between.

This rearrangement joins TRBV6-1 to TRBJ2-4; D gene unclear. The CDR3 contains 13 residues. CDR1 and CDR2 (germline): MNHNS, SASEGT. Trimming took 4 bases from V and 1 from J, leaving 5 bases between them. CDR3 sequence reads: CASSVLAKNIQYF. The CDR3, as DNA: TGTGCCAGCAGTGTTCTGGCCAAAAACATTCAGTACTTC.